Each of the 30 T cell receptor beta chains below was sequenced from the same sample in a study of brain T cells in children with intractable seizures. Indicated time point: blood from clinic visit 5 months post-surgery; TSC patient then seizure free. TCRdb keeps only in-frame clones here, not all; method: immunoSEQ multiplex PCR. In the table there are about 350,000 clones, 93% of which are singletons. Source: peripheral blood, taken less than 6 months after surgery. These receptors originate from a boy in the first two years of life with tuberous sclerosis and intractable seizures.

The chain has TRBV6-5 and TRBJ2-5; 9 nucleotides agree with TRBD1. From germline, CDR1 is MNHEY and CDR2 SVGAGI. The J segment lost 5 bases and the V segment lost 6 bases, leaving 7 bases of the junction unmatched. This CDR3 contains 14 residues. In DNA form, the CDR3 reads TGTGCCAGCAGAGGGACAGGGTTACGGGAGACCCAGTACTTC. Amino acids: CASRGTGLRETQYF.

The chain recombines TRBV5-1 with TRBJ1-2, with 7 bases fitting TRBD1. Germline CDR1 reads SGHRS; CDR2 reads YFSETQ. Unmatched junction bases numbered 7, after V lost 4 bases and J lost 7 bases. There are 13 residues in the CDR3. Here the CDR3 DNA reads TGCGCCAGCAGCAGAGCGCGACAGGGTGGCTACACCTTC. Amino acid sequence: CASSRARQGGYTF.

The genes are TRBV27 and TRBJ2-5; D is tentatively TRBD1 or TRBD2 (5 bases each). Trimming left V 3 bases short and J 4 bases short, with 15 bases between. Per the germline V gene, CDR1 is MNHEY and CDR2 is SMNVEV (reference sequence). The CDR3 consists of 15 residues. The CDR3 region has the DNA TGTGCCAGCAGTTTGGGTCCCGGGACGAGAGAGACCCAGTACTTC. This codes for CASSLGPGTRETQYF.

Here the CDR3 DNA reads TGTGCCAGCAGTGAAGAGGGGGTGGGCAATCAGCCCCAGCATTTT. This translates into CASSEEGVGNQPQHF. The V gene is TRBV6-1, the J gene TRBJ1-5; tentative D call: TRBD1 (6 bases). This CDR3 region has 15 residues. Between the trimmed V and J ends, which lost 1 base and 2 bases, there was a span of 9 bases. In germline, CDR1 is MNHNS, CDR2 SASEGT.

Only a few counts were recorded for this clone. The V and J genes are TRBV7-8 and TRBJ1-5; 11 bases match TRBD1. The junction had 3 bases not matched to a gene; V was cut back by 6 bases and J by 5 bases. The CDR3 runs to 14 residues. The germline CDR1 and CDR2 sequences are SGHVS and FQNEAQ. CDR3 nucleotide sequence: TGTGCCAGCAGAAGGGACAGGGGGGATCAGCCCCAGCATTTT. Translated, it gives CASRRDRGDQPQHF.

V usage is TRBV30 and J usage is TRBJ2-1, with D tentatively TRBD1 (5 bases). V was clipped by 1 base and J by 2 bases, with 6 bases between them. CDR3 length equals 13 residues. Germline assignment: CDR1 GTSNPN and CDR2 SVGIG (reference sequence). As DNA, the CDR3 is TGTGCCTGGAGTGAGGGGACCTACAATGAGCAGTTCTTC. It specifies CAWSEGTYNEQFF.

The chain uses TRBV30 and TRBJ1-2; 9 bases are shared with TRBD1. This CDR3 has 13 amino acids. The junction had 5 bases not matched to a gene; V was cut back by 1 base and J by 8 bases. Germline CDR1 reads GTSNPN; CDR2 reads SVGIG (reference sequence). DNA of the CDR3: TGTGCCTGGAGTGGGACAGGGGAAAGGGGCTACACCTTC. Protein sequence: CAWSGTGERGYTF.

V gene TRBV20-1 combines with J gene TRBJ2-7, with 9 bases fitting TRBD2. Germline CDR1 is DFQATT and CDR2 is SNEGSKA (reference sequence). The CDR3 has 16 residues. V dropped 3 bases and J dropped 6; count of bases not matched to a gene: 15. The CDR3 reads CSASSVDLAGVGEQYF. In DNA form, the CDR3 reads TGCAGTGCTAGTTCCGTCGATTTAGCGGGAGTTGGCGAGCAGTACTTC.

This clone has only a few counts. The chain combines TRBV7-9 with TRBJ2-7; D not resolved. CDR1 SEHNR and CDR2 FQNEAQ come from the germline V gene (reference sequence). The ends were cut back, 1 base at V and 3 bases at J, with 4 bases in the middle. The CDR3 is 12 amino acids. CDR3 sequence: CASSLEVYEQYF. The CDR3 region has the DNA TGTGCCAGCAGCTTAGAGGTCTACGAGCAGTACTTC.

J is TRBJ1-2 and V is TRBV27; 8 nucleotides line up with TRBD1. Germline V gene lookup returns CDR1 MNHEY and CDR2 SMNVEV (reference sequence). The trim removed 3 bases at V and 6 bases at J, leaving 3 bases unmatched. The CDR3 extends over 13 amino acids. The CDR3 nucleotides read TGTGCCAGCAGTTTCGCAGGGGGCGATGGCTACACCTTC. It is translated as CASSFAGGDGYTF.

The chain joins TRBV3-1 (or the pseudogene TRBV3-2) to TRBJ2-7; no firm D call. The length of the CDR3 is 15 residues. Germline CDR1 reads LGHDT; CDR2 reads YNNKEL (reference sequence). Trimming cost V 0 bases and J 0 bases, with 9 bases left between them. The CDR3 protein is CASSQDVSGSYEQYF. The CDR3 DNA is TGTGCCAGCAGCCAAGATGTTTCAGGCTCCTACGAGCAGTACTTC.

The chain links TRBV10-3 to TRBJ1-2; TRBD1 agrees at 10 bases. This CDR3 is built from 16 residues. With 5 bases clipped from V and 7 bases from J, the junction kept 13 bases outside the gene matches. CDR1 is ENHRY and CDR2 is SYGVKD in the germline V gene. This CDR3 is CAISYFRDRGSCGYTF. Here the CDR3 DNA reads TGTGCCATCAGTTACTTCCGGGACAGGGGCTCATGTGGCTACACCTTC.

The CDR3 region has the DNA TGTGCCAGCAGTTACGCGACAGGGAGTACTGAAGCTTTCTTT. This sequence encodes CASSYATGSTEAFF. The J gene is TRBJ1-1, the V gene TRBV27, with 7 positions matching TRBD1. The CDR3 has 14 residues. CDR1 is MNHEY, CDR2 SMNVEV, per germline (reference sequence). Trimming cost V 4 bases and J 5 bases; bases outside gene matches: 7.

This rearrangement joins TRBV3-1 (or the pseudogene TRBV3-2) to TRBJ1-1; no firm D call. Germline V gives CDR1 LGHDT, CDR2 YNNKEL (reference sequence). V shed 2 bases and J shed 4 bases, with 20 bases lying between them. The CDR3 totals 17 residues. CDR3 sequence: CASSQWPPMATITEAFF. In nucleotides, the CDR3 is TGTGCCAGCAGCCAATGGCCACCCATGGCCACGATCACTGAAGCTTTCTTT.

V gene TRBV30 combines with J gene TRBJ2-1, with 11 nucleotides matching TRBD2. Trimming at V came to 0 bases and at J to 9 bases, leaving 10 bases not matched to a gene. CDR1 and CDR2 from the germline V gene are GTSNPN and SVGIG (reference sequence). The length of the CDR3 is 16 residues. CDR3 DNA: TGTGCCTGGAGTGTACTGAATAGCGGGGGGGTCGGTGAGCAGTTCTTC. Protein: CAWSVLNSGGVGEQFF.

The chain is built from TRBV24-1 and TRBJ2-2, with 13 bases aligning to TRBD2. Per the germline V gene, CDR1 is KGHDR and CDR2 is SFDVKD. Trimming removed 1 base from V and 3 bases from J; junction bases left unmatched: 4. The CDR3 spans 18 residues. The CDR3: CATSDFRTSGRDTGELFF. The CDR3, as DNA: TGTGCCACCAGTGATTTCCGGACTAGCGGGAGAGACACCGGGGAGCTGTTTTTT.

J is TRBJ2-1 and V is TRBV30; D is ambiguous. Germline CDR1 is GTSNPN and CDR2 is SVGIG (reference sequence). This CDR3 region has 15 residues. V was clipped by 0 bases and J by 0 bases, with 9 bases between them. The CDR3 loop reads CAWSVPPSSYNEQFF. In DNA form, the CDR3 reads TGTGCCTGGAGTGTACCACCGAGCTCCTACAATGAGCAGTTCTTC.

The CDR3 protein is CASSDAASEGVRSLAKNIQYF. The DNA of the CDR3 is TGTGCCAGCAGTGACGCTGCTTCGGAGGGAGTTCGTTCGCTAGCCAAAAACATTCAGTACTTC. This chain joins TRBV6-4 and TRBJ2-4; D possibly corresponds to TRBD2 (6 bases). This CDR3 is built from 21 residues. V was shortened by 2 bases and J by 0 bases, with 26 bases between the two germline ends. The V gene's germline CDR1 is MRHNA and CDR2 SNTAGT.

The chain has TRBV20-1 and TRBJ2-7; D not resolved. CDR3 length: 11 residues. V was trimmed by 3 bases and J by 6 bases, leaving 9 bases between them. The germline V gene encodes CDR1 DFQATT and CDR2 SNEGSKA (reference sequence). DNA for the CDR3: TGCAGTGCTAGCCTCCAGGTCGAGCAGTACTTC. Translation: CSASLQVEQYF.

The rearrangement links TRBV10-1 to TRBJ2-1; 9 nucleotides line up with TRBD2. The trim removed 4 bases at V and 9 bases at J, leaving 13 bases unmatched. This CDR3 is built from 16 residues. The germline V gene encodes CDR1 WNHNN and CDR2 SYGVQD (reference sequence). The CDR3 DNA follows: TGCGCCAGCAGTGTTTCCCTGGGACTAGCTGTCGGTGAGCAGTTCTTC. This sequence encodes CASSVSLGLAVGEQFF.

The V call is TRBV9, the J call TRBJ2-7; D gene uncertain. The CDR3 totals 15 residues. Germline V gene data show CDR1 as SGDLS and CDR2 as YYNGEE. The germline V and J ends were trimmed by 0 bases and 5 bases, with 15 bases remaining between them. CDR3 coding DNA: TGTGCCAGCAGCGTAGAAGGTCGTAGGAGCAACGAGCAGTACTTC. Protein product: CASSVEGRRSNEQYF.

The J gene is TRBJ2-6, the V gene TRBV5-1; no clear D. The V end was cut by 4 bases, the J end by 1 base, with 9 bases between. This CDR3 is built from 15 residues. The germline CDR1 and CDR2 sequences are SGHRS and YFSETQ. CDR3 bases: TGCGCCAGCAGCCGGGCGGAATCTGGGGCCAACGTCCTGACTTTC. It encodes CASSRAESGANVLTF.

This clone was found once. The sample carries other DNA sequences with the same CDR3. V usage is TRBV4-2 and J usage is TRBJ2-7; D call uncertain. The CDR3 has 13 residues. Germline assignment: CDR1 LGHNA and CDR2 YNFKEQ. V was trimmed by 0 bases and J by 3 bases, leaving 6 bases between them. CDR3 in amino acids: CASSQDRSYEQYF. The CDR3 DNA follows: TGTGCCAGCAGCCAAGACCGAAGCTACGAGCAGTACTTC.

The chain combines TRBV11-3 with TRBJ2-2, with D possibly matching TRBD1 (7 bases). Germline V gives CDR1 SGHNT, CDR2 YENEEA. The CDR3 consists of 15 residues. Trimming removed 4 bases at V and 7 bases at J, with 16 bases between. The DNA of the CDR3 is TGTGCCAGCAGCTCTTTGGAGGGGGCGGACGGGGAGCTGTTTTTT. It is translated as CASSSLEGADGELFF.

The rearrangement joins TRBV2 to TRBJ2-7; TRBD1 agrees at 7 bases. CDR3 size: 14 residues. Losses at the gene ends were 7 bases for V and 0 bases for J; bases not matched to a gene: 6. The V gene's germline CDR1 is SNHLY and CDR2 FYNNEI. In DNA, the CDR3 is TGTGCCAGCAATTGGGACAGCAGCTCCTACGAGCAGTACTTC. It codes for CASNWDSSSYEQYF. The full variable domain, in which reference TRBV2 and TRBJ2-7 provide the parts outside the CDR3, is EPEVTQTPSHQVTQMGQEVILRCVPISNHLYFYWYRQILGQKVEFLVSFYNNEISEKSEIFDDQFSVERPDGSNFTLKIRSTKLEDSAMYFCASNWDSSSYEQYFGPGTRLTVT.

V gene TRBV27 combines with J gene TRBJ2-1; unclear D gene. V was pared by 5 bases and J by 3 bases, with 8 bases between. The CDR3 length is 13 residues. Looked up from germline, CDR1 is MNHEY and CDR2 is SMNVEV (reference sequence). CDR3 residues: CASSEVGYNEQFF. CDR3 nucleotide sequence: TGTGCCAGCAGTGAAGTGGGCTACAATGAGCAGTTCTTC.

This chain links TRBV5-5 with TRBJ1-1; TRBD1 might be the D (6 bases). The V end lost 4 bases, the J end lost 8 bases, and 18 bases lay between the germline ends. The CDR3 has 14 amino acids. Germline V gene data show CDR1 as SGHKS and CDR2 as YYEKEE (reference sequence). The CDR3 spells CASSPKTETGEAFF. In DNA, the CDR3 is TGTGCCAGCAGCCCTAAGACTGAAACAGGGGAAGCTTTCTTT.

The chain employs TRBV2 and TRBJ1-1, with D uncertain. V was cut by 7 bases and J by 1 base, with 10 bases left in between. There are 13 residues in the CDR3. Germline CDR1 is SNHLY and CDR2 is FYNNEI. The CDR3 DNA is TGTGCCAGCAATTGGAGCGGGAACACTGAAGCTTTCTTT. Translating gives CASNWSGNTEAFF.

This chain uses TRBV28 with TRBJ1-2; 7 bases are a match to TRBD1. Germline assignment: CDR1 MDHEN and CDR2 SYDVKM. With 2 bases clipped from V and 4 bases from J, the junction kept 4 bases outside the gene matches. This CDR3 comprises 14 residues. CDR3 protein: CASSLAQGVYGYTF. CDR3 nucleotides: TGTGCCAGCAGTTTAGCGCAGGGGGTCTATGGCTACACCTTC.

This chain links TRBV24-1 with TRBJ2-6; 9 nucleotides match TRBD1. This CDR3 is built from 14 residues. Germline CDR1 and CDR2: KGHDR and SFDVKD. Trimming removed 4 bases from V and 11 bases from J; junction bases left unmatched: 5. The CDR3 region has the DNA TGTGCCACCAGTGACCGGGACAGGGTGGACGTCCTGACTTTC. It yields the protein CATSDRDRVDVLTF.